Listed below are T cell receptor beta chains from one sample, sequenced in a study of blood T cell repertoires in COVID-19. Libraries were prepared by immunoSEQ multiplex PCR; TCRdb keeps only in-frame clonotypes and omits some of them. The data contain 140,000 to 150,000 clones, about 90% of them seen just once; the ten biggest clones take up about 1.7%. Sample: peripheral blood. The receptors stem from a woman aged 45-60 years with acute or convalescent COVID-19. The CDR3 runs from the conserved cysteine through the conserved F or W. A D gene is named only where the DNA matches it firmly. Clone size is given for some rows only: seen once, a few or many times, or a class if the clone is expanded.

>TRBV10-2|TRBJ2-2|-|TRBD2
TGCGCCAGCAGTGACCCACGTACCACCGCGGGAGGGTTCGGGGAGCTGTTTTTT
CASSDPRTTAGGFGELFF
>TRBV7-9|TRBJ1-4|-|-
TGTGCCAGCAGCAAACAAGCAACTAATGAAAAACTGTTTTTT
CASSKQATNEKLFF
>TRBV10-2|TRBJ2-7|-|-
TGCGCCAGCAGTCAGGCGGGACTGTCTGGTTACGAGCAGTACTTC
CASSQAGLSGYEQYF
>TRBV24-1|TRBJ1-2|-|TRBD1
TGTGCCACCAGTGACCACGGGACAGGCAATGGCTACACCTTC
CATSDHGTGNGYTF
>TRBV7-2|TRBJ2-1|-|TRBD1
TGTGCCAGCAGCTTAGCCAGGGGGCTATACAATGAGCAGTTCTTC
CASSLARGLYNEQFF
>TRBV6-2/TRBV6-3|TRBJ1-4|-|-
TGTGCCAGCAGCGAAGGGACAACCGATTCCAGAAAAGGGCTGTTTTTT
CASSEGTTDSRKGLFF
>TRBV6-5|TRBJ2-5|-|TRBD2
TGTGCCAGCATCCCGGGACTAGCGGGAGGGGCGACCCAGTACTTC
CASIPGLAGGATQYF
>TRBV6-2/TRBV6-3|TRBJ2-5|-|-
TGTGCCAGCAGTCTCCGCCCCCAGGGTCTTAGAGAGACCCAGTACTTC
CASSLRPQGLRETQYF
>TRBV5-1|TRBJ1-4|-|-
TGCGCCAGCAGCTTGAATGGTAGGGAGAATGAAAAACTGTTTTTT
CASSLNGRENEKLFF
>TRBV11-1|TRBJ2-5|-|-
TGTGCCAGCAGCCTTCAAGAGACCCAGTACTTC
CASSLQETQYF
>TRBV2|TRBJ1-6|-|TRBD1
TGTGCCAGCAGCGTAGACAGGGGTAATGGTTCACCCCTCCACTTT
CASSVDRGNGSPLHF
>TRBV14|TRBJ1-1|-|-
TGTGCCAGCAGCCAAGAGTTTAGAGAGTACACTGAAGCTTTCTTT
CASSQEFREYTEAFF
>TRBV24-1|TRBJ2-5|-|-
TGTGCCACCAGTGACGGACAGTTAGAGACCCAGTACTTC
CATSDGQLETQYF
>TRBV7-9|TRBJ2-7|-|-
TGTGCCAGCAGCTTACTGAACGGAGGCTACGAGCAGTACTTC
CASSLLNGGYEQYF
>TRBV28|TRBJ1-2|few|-
TGTGCCAGCCGCGTCAGGGGAGGGGGCTATGGCTACACCTTC
CASRVRGGGYGYTF
>TRBV6-5|TRBJ1-2|-|-
TGTGCCAGCAGTTTCGGACACTCGGAAGGCTACACCTTC
CASSFGHSEGYTF
>TRBV18|TRBJ1-1|-|-
TGTGCCAGCTCACCACTTTGGGAGTGGAACACTGAAGCTTTCTTT
CASSPLWEWNTEAFF
>TRBV2|TRBJ1-1|-|TRBD1
TGTGCCAGCGGAACCGGGACAGCGAACACTGAAGCTTTCTTT
CASGTGTANTEAFF
>TRBV27|TRBJ2-1|once|-
TGTGCCAGCAGTTCAGGGTACCCCTACAATGAGCAGTTCTTC
CASSSGYPYNEQFF
>TRBV6-5|TRBJ1-6|-|TRBD1
TGTGCCAGCAGTCAACAAGGGACAGGGGACCTCCACTTT
CASSQQGTGDLHF
>TRBV6-1|TRBJ1-1|once|-
TGTGCCAGCAGTGACGGGGGGCTGGGGAACACTGAAGCTTTCTTT
CASSDGGLGNTEAFF
>TRBV29-1|TRBJ2-1|-|-
TGCAGCGTTTTTGGGACTGGCAACAATGAGCAGTTCTTC
CSVFGTGNNEQFF
>TRBV6-1|TRBJ1-3|-|-
TGTGCCAGCAGTCTTACGGGGGTTTCTGGAAACACCATATATTTT
CASSLTGVSGNTIYF
>TRBV7-8|TRBJ1-5|-|TRBD1
TGTGCCAGCAGCTTAGGGGGACAGGGAAACAATCAGCCCCAGCATTTT
CASSLGGQGNNQPQHF
>TRBV7-3|TRBJ2-6|-|TRBD1
TGTGCCAGCAGCTCCGCCGGGACAGCCTCTGGGGCCAACGTCCTGACTTTC
CASSSAGTASGANVLTF
>TRBV5-1|TRBJ1-3|-|TRBD1
TGCGCCAGCAGCTTGGTTCCGACAGGGCCTGGAAACACCATATATTTT
CASSLVPTGPGNTIYF
>TRBV7-8|TRBJ1-4|-|TRBD1
TGTGCCAGCAGCTTAAGGTCAGGGGGCCATGAAAAACTGTTTTTT
CASSLRSGGHEKLFF
>TRBV5-1|TRBJ2-2|-|-
TGCGCCAGCAGTCCCCAAGGAGGGGCCGGGGAGCTGTTTTTT
CASSPQGGAGELFF